This record concerns one T cell receptor beta chain sequence. This record comes from a study of control samples from healthy donors and cancer patients. The length of the CDR3 is 14 residues. The V and J ends lost 5 bases and 6 bases, in that order; junction bases with no gene match: 4. Germline V CDR1 and CDR2: LNHDA, SQIVND (reference sequence). Only in-frame clones appear in the TCRdb table, and some are missing; sequencing was by immunoSEQ multiplex PCR. The sample records about 82,000 clones, 80% to 90% being singletons. The chain combines TRBV19 with TRBJ2-2; 9 positions match TRBD1. Sequencing input: blood. The sequence derives from a man aged 45 to 65 in good health. In DNA form, the CDR3 reads TGTGCCAGTAGTTACGGACAGGGGTCCGGGGAGCTGTTTTTT. Encoded protein: CASSYGQGSGELFF.